Below, 30 T cell receptor beta chains from the same sample are listed, as sequenced in a study of T cell clonality in common variable immunodeficiency. This table comes from immunoSEQ multiplex PCR, and its TCRdb copy is limited to in-frame clones, with some not included. Recorded here are 40,000 to 60,000 clones, with no singletons, and the ten leading clones hold more than 1.5%. The sample comprised peripheral blood mononuclear cells. The receptors were gathered from a person aged 18 to 75 in good health.

This clone was observed at least ten times. The part of the CDR3 DNA that was read is TGTGCCAGCTCACCAAAGACAGGGTATTCCTACGAG. Translation: CASSPKTGYSYE. The entire CDR3 protein is CASSPKTGYSYEQYF. The chain joins TRBV18 to TRBJ2-7, with 7 nucleotides matching TRBD1. Read coverage stops 3 residues before the CDR3 terminus; the germline J gene supplies the remainder. The CDR3 loop spans 15 amino acids. CDR1 KGHSH and CDR2 LQKENI come from the germline V gene. The V and J ends lost 2 bases and 1 base, in that order; junction bases with no gene match: 5.

About this clone: The missing CDR3 end, 3 residues past where the read stops, is filled in from the germline J gene. J is TRBJ2-3 and V is TRBV5-1; D gene ambiguous. This CDR3 has 13 amino acids. The germline V and J ends were trimmed by 0 bases and 4 bases, with 6 bases remaining between them. The germline gives CDR1 SGHRS, CDR2 YFSETQ. Here the CDR3 reads CASSLDRADTQYF. Incomplete CDR3 DNA: TGCGCCAGCAGCTTGGACAGAGCAGATACG.

This clone was picked up many times. The CDR3 goes on 3 residues after the read ends, and that part is filled in from the germline J gene. The chain is built from TRBV5-6 and TRBJ2-3; D may be TRBD1 (6 bases). The CDR3 is 14 amino acids. In germline, CDR1 is SGHDT, CDR2 YYEEEE. CDR3 amino acids: CASSFRGARETQYF. CDR3 DNA (partial): TGTGCCAGCAGCTTCAGGGGTGCCAGGGAGACG. The full variable domain, in which reference TRBV5-6 and TRBJ2-3 provide the parts outside the CDR3, is DAGVTQSPTHLIKTRGQQVTLRCSPKSGHDTVSWYQQALGQGPQFIFQYYEEEERQRGNFPDRFSGHQFPNYSSELNVNALLLGDSALYLCASSFRGARETQYFGPGTRLTVL.

In this sample, this clone turned up many times. The read finishes 3 residues shy of the CDR3 end, and the germline J gene is used to complete it. J is TRBJ2-3 and V is TRBV10-3, with D perhaps TRBD1 (6 bases). CDR1 and CDR2 (germline): ENHRY, SYGVKD. CDR3 length: 14 amino acids. With 8 bases removed from V and 5 bases from J, the gap between germline ends came to 17 bases. This CDR3 is CAIEETGSQDTQYF. Partial CDR3 DNA: TGTGCCATCGAGGAGACAGGATCCCAAGATACG.

This clone was seen at least ten times. The read terminates 3 residues ahead of where the CDR3 ends, so the germline J gene completes it. V is TRBV18 and J is TRBJ2-6; 9 bases are shared with TRBD1. V lost 8 bases to trimming and J lost 4 bases; unmatched junction nucleotides: 12. CDR1 KGHSH and CDR2 LQKENI come from the germline V gene. The CDR3 is 17 residues long. Incomplete CDR3 DNA: TGTGCCAGCACGGACCCGGGACAGGGCGGCGGGGCCAACGTC. This gives the protein CASTDPGQGGGANV. The full CDR3 protein is CASTDPGQGGGANVLTF.

This clone was found many times. The read halts 3 residues ahead of the CDR3 end, with the missing end drawn from the germline J gene. The chain carries TRBV7-9 and TRBJ1-2; D perhaps matches TRBD1 (6 bases). The CDR3 length is 13 residues. CDR1 SEHNR and CDR2 FQNEAQ come from the germline V gene (reference sequence). V lost 5 bases and J 5 bases, leaving 12 bases between the germline ends. CDR3 region: CASSDRSRYGYTF. The covered CDR3 bases are TGTGCCAGCAGCGACAGGTCGCGATATGGC.

In this sample, this clone turned up many times. Read sequence stops 3 residues before the CDR3 end, and the germline J gene provides the missing end. The V gene is TRBV30, the J gene TRBJ2-1; D uncertain. Deletions cut 4 bases from V and 8 bases from J, with 9 bases between. CDR3 size: 11 residues. Germline assignment: CDR1 GTSNPN and CDR2 SVGIG (reference sequence). The CDR3 DNA, read in part, is TGTGCCTGGACTAGTTTGGATGAG. Encoded protein: CAWTSLDE. The CDR3 in its entirety is CAWTSLDEQFF.

This clone was seen ten or more times. The missing CDR3 end, 3 residues past where the read stops, is filled in from the germline J gene. The gene calls are TRBV5-1 and TRBJ2-3, with 9 bases aligning to TRBD1. The CDR3 totals 14 residues. V gave up 6 bases and J gave up 4 bases; unmatched junction bases: 6. Germline V lookup: CDR1 SGHRS, CDR2 YFSETQ. The sequenced CDR3 bases are TGCGCCAGCACTTCGGGACAGGGCTCAGATACG. This codes for CASTSGQGSDT. From start to end, the CDR3 is CASTSGQGSDTQYF.

There are a few counts of this clone. The CDR3 is cut off 3 residues early in the read; its end comes from the germline J gene. This chain joins TRBV7-9 and TRBJ1-1; tentatively, D is TRBD1 (5 bases). The CDR3 loop spans 11 amino acids. CDR1 and CDR2 (germline): SEHNR, FQNEAQ (reference sequence). CDR3 in amino acids: CASNTGETAFF. Incomplete CDR3 DNA: TGTGCCAGTAACACGGGGGAGACC.

This clone was detected only a few times. The read ends 3 residues shy of where the CDR3 ends; the end is completed using the germline J gene. This rearrangement joins TRBV16 to TRBJ1-4; D is ambiguous. The V gene's germline CDR1 is KGHSY and CDR2 FQNENV. The CDR3 extends over 15 amino acids. Trimming took off 4 bases at V and 0 bases at J, with 9 bases between the two ends. The CDR3 bases that were read are TGTGCCAGCAGCCCCGACACTGCAACTAATGAAAAA. Translating gives CASSPDTATNEK. The entire CDR3 reads CASSPDTATNEKLFF.

In its sample, this clone was seen many times. Read sequence stops 3 residues before the CDR3 end, and the germline J gene provides the missing end. The rearrangement uses TRBV20-1 and TRBJ2-1; perhaps TRBD2 as D (6 bases). V shed 2 bases and J shed 4 bases, with 12 bases lying between them. CDR1 and CDR2 from the germline V gene are DFQATT and SNEGSKA (reference sequence). The CDR3 is 14 residues long. CDR3 sequence: CSARSPGLYNEQFF. The sequenced CDR3 bases are TGCAGTGCTAGATCTCCGGGACTTTACAATGAG.

This clone was recorded many times. Coverage ceases 3 residues before the CDR3 finishes, and the germline J gene fills in the end. V usage is TRBV2 and J usage is TRBJ2-5, with 9 nucleotides matching TRBD1. The CDR3 extends over 15 amino acids. With 5 bases clipped from V and 5 bases from J, the junction kept 9 bases outside the gene matches. Germline V gives CDR1 SNHLY, CDR2 FYNNEI. The CDR3 spells CASSLYRGTGETQYF. The part of the CDR3 DNA that was read is TGTGCCAGCAGTCTCTACAGGGGGACAGGGGAGACC.

This clone showed up many times. Read sequence stops 3 residues before the CDR3 end, and the germline J gene provides the missing end. The chain carries TRBV20-1 and TRBJ2-1; 12 bases are a match to TRBD2. V shed 5 bases, J shed 0 bases, and the junction held 8 bases outside the gene matches. CDR1 DFQATT and CDR2 SNEGSKA come from the germline V gene (reference sequence). This CDR3 has 17 amino acids. CDR3 sequence: CSASGLAGISSYNEQFF. The part of the CDR3 DNA that was read is TGCAGTGCTTCCGGACTAGCGGGGATAAGCTCCTACAATGAG.

This clone has ten or more counts. The CDR3 goes on 3 residues after the read ends, and that part is filled in from the germline J gene. The chain uses TRBV20-1 and TRBJ2-1; unclear D gene. Germline loops: CDR1 DFQATT, CDR2 SNEGSKA (reference sequence). This CDR3 comprises 12 residues. Trimming cost V 3 bases and J 8 bases, with 11 bases left between them. The CDR3: CSASPSGYEQFF. The CDR3 DNA, read in part, is TGCAGTGCTAGTCCCAGTGGCTATGAG.

At least ten counts were recorded for this clone. The read halts 3 residues ahead of the CDR3 end, with the missing end drawn from the germline J gene. The V gene is TRBV19, the J gene TRBJ1-2, with no clear D. Germline lookup yields CDR1 LNHDA and CDR2 SQIVND (reference sequence). Trimming left V 3 bases short and J 5 bases short, with 7 bases between. The length of the CDR3 is 12 residues. The CDR3 sequence: CASSIIGYGYTF. CDR3 bases read: TGTGCCAGTAGTATTATAGGGTATGGC.

This clone occurred a few times. The read finishes 3 residues shy of the CDR3 end, and the germline J gene is used to complete it. V usage is TRBV18 and J usage is TRBJ2-7; D might be TRBD2 (6 bases). The CDR3 is 13 residues long. With 4 bases removed from V and 5 bases from J, the gap between germline ends came to 12 bases. Germline CDR1 and CDR2: KGHSH and LQKENI. Partial CDR3 DNA: TGTGCCAGCTCACGGGGACTTGCCAACGAG. Translated: CASSRGLANE. From start to end, the CDR3 is CASSRGLANEQYF.

This clone was picked up many times. Sequence at one end of the junction differs from germline and may be a read error. The DNA ends 3 residues before the CDR3 does, and the rest of the CDR3 is filled in from the germline J gene. V is TRBV4-2 and J is TRBJ2-6; D remains ambiguous. Germline CDR1 is LGHNA and CDR2 is YNFKEQ. This CDR3 is built from 17 residues. CDR3 DNA (partial): TGCGCCAGCAGCCCCCACGCGGAGAGCTCTGGGGCCAACGTC. Its translation: CASSPHAESSGANV. The CDR3, in full, reads CASSPHAESSGANVLTF.

This clone was counted at least ten times. The CDR3 extends 3 residues past the end of the read, so its final part is completed from the germline J gene. J is TRBJ1-4 and V is TRBV20-1, with 8 bases lining up with TRBD1. J was trimmed by 7 bases and V by 0 bases; bases with no gene match: 1. The CDR3 runs to 13 residues. CDR1 DFQATT and CDR2 SNEGSKA come from the germline V gene (reference sequence). The CDR3 protein is CSARETGVEKLFF. CDR3 DNA (partial): TGCAGTGCTAGAGAGACAGGGGTTGAAAAA.

This clone appeared many times. Read sequence stops 3 residues before the CDR3 end, and the germline J gene provides the missing end. The J gene is TRBJ2-6, the V gene TRBV9; 7 bases fit TRBD1. The CDR3 totals 17 residues. Trimming cost V 4 bases and J 2 bases; bases outside gene matches: 9. CDR1 is SGDLS, CDR2 YYNGEE, per germline. CDR3 amino acids: CASSSYDRAPGANVLTF. CDR3 bases read: TGTGCCAGCAGCTCCTACGACAGGGCGCCTGGGGCCAACGTC.

A note on this clone: Other nucleotide sequences from this sample produce the same CDR3. CDR3 region: CASSPRAGETQYF. The part of the CDR3 DNA that was read is TGTGCCAGCTCACCACGGGCAGGAGAGACC. The rearrangement uses TRBV18 and TRBJ2-5, with D unresolved. The read finishes 3 residues shy of the CDR3 end, and the germline J gene is used to complete it. The CDR3 spans 13 residues. Trimming took 1 base from V and 4 from J, leaving 7 bases between them. CDR1 and CDR2 (germline): KGHSH, LQKENI.

This clone was seen repeatedly, ten times or more. The CDR3 goes on 3 residues after the read ends, and that part is filled in from the germline J gene. V is TRBV6-2 or TRBV6-3 and J is TRBJ1-1; D gene unclear. V was shortened by 9 bases and J by 1 base, with 3 bases between the two germline ends. The CDR3 extends over 10 amino acids. The germline gives CDR1 MNHEY, CDR2 SVGEGT. The covered CDR3 bases are TGTGCCAGTAAGAACACTGAA. Residues: CASKNTE. The whole CDR3 protein reads CASKNTEAFF.

In the case of this clone: The missing CDR3 end, 3 residues past where the read stops, is filled in from the germline J gene. This chain uses TRBV7-8 with TRBJ1-5, with 7 nucleotides matching TRBD1. The CDR3 spans 14 residues. Trimming cost V 5 bases and J 5 bases; bases outside gene matches: 6. CDR1 SGHVS and CDR2 FQNEAQ come from the germline V gene. The sequenced part of the CDR3 DNA is TGTGCCAGCAGCCTGGACAGGTTCTATCAGCCC. This codes for CASSLDRFYQP. The full CDR3 protein reads CASSLDRFYQPQHF.

Worth noting for this clone: The read finishes 3 residues shy of the CDR3 end, and the germline J gene is used to complete it. The chain recombines TRBV5-1 with TRBJ1-2; a possible D gene is TRBD1 (6 bases). This CDR3 is built from 18 residues. The germline gives CDR1 SGHRS, CDR2 YFSETQ. CDR3: CASSPDALSSGGTDTYTF. CDR3 bases read: TGCGCCAGCAGCCCAGACGCCTTGTCTAGCGGGGGCACAGATACC.

With regard to this clone: The read terminates 3 residues ahead of where the CDR3 ends, so the germline J gene completes it. The chain recombines TRBV10-3 with TRBJ2-5; the match to TRBD2 covers 8 bases. Germline V gene lookup returns CDR1 ENHRY and CDR2 SYGVKD. V lost 6 bases, J lost 1 base, and 4 bases stayed unmatched. CDR3 size: 14 residues. The DNA read from the CDR3 is TGTGCCATCAGCCGCGGGGGGCCCCAAGAGACC. This encodes CAISRGGPQET. The whole CDR3 region reads CAISRGGPQETQYF.

At least ten counts were recorded for this clone. Coverage ceases 3 residues before the CDR3 finishes, and the germline J gene fills in the end. V is TRBV23-1 and J is TRBJ2-3, with TRBD2 as a possible D gene (6 bases). TRBV23-1 is annotated as an ORF whose role is uncertain. The CDR3 runs to 15 residues. V was cut by 2 bases and J by 0 bases, with 9 bases left in between. Partial CDR3 DNA: TGCGCCAGCAGTCAACGGGGGTTCAGCACAGATACG. This encodes CASSQRGFSTDT. The entire CDR3 protein is CASSQRGFSTDTQYF.

In this sample, this clone turned up a few times. The read is 3 residues too short to cover the CDR3 end, so that end is filled in from the germline J gene. The rearrangement uses TRBV18 and TRBJ2-5; TRBD1 matches at 7 bases. CDR1 and CDR2 from the germline V gene are KGHSH and LQKENI. The ends lost 4 bases at V and 5 bases at J; junction bases unmatched: 13. The CDR3 covers 16 residues. CDR3 loop: CASSRERDRGGETQYF. The covered CDR3 bases are TGTGCCAGCTCACGGGAGAGGGACAGAGGTGGCGAGACC.

Note on this clone: Read sequence stops 3 residues before the CDR3 end, and the germline J gene provides the missing end. The chain is built from TRBV6-1 and TRBJ2-3, with TRBD1 identical over 9 bases. Germline values: CDR1 MNHNS, CDR2 SASEGT. This CDR3 comprises 16 residues. The sequenced part of the CDR3 DNA is TGTGCCAGCAGTGAACGTCGACCGGGACAGGGACAGCCG. Translated: CASSERRPGQGQP. The entire CDR3 protein is CASSERRPGQGQPQYF.

On this clone: The read finishes 3 residues shy of the CDR3 end, and the germline J gene is used to complete it. V gene TRBV18 combines with J gene TRBJ2-2; 10 bases agree with TRBD2. V was pared by 2 bases and J by 4 bases, with 13 bases of the junction left unmatched. The CDR3 contains 19 residues. The germline gives CDR1 KGHSH, CDR2 LQKENI. CDR3 sequence: CASSPNVVVSGRSTGELFF. The sequenced CDR3 bases are TGTGCCAGCTCACCAAACGTTGTTGTTAGCGGGAGGTCCACCGGGGAG.

Only a few counts were recorded for this clone. The read ends 3 residues before the CDR3 terminus; that terminus is restored from the germline J gene. The chain couples TRBV19 to TRBJ1-2; 10 nucleotides align to TRBD1. CDR1 and CDR2 (germline): LNHDA, SQIVND (reference sequence). CDR3 size: 16 residues. CDR3: CASSIKGQGPSYDYTF. The part of the CDR3 DNA that was read is TGTGCCAGTAGTATTAAGGGACAGGGGCCCTCCTACGAC. Looking up the rest from reference TRBV19 and TRBJ1-2 gives the full variable domain: DGGITQSPKYLFRKEGQNVTLSCEQNLNHDAMYWYRQDPGQGLRLIYYSQIVNDFQKGDIAEGYSVSREKKESFPLTVTSAQKNPTAFYLCASSIKGQGPSYDYTFGSGTRLTVV.

This clone has a count of ten or more. The CDR3 reads CAWAQGYSNQPQHF. The part of the CDR3 DNA that was read is TGTGCCTGGGCACAGGGTTATAGCAATCAGCCC. This chain links TRBV30 with TRBJ1-5; D may be TRBD1 (6 bases). The read comes to an end 3 residues before the CDR3 does, leaving the germline J gene to fill in the end. The ends were cut back, 5 bases at V and 0 bases at J, with 11 bases in the middle. The CDR3 covers 14 residues. The germline V gene has CDR1 GTSNPN and CDR2 SVGIG (reference sequence).